Below are 19 T cell receptor beta chains sequenced from a single sample in a study of PD-1 blockade in classical Hodgkin lymphoma. As to time point: cycle 4 day 1 (C4D1), after around six weeks of nivolumab. All trial patients relapsed after autologous stem cell transplantation. Here immunoSEQ multiplex PCR was the method, and the copy in TCRdb shows in-frame clones only, minus some. The profile shows tens of thousands of clones, around 78% of them singletons. This specimen was peripheral blood mononuclear cells (PBMCs), taken before the fourth cycle of nivolumab. All receptors come from a human donor with classical Hodgkin lymphoma.

Regarding this clone: Here the CDR3 omits its conserved ending phenylalanine or tryptophan, so a read error is the likely source. The genes are TRBV14 and TRBJ1-2, with D maybe TRBD1 (5 bases). Germline-derived CDR1 and CDR2 are SGHDN and FVKESK. There are 12 residues in the CDR3. Trimming left V 6 bases short and J 5 bases short, with 10 bases between. CDR3 nucleotide sequence: TGTGCCAGCAGTCTGGGGCCATATGGCTACACCCTC. Protein sequence: CASSLGPYGYTL.

This chain uses TRBV7-9 with TRBJ1-6; no clear D. Germline V CDR1 and CDR2: SEHNR, FQNEAQ (reference sequence). Trimming stripped 1 base from V and 8 bases from J, with 15 bases between. This CDR3 comprises 16 residues. Written as DNA, the CDR3 is TGTGCCAGCAGCTTAGTAACGGATTTTCAAGATTCACCCCTCCACTTT. Amino acids: CASSLVTDFQDSPLHF.

This clone was observed once. This chain connects TRBV7-2 to TRBJ2-6; 8 nucleotides agree with TRBD1. The CDR3 loop spans 18 amino acids. CDR1 is SGHTA and CDR2 is FQGNSA in the germline V gene. J lost 0 bases, V lost 5 bases, and 9 bases had no gene match. The CDR3 is CASSPLQGGFSGANVLTF. In DNA form, the CDR3 reads TGTGCCAGCAGCCCCCTACAGGGGGGCTTCTCTGGGGCCAACGTCCTGACTTTC.

CDR3 loop: CAWSLLAGATDTQYF. CDR3 sequence (DNA): TGTGCCTGGAGCCTACTAGCGGGGGCGACAGATACGCAGTATTTT. The chain carries TRBV30 and TRBJ2-3, with TRBD2 matching 11 bases. This CDR3 is built from 15 residues. Germline CDR1 reads GTSNPN; CDR2 reads SVGIG (reference sequence). V trimming: 3 bases; J trimming: 3 bases; junction bases outside the gene matches: 5. The full variable domain, its missing parts supplied by reference TRBV30 and TRBJ2-3, is SQTIHQWPATLVQPVGSPLSLECTVEGTSNPNLYWYRQAAGRGLQLLFYSVGIGQISSEVPQNLSASRPQDRQFILSSKKLLLSDSGFYLCAWSLLAGATDTQYFGPGTRLTVL.

This chain joins TRBV4-1 and TRBJ2-1, with 13 bases lining up with TRBD2. Germline CDR1 reads MGHRA; CDR2 reads YSYEKL. Trimming at V came to 1 base and at J to 8 bases, leaving 8 bases not matched to a gene. CDR3 length: 17 amino acids. CDR3 loop: CASSQALLAGGPDEQFF. The CDR3 DNA follows: TGCGCCAGCAGCCAAGCATTACTAGCGGGGGGGCCGGATGAGCAGTTCTTC.

This clone turned up a few times. V and J are TRBV19 and TRBJ2-6, with TRBD1 matching over 9 bases. The V and J ends lost 1 base and 2 bases, in that order; junction bases with no gene match: 0. The germline V gene encodes CDR1 LNHDA and CDR2 SQIVND (reference sequence). The CDR3 length is 16 residues. This CDR3 reads CASSIGTGAGANVLTF. The CDR3 DNA reads as TGTGCCAGTAGTATAGGGACAGGGGCTGGGGCCAACGTCCTGACTTTC.

This clone appeared a few times. The chain employs TRBV2 and TRBJ1-5, with D possibly being TRBD1 (5 bases). Trimming cost V 1 base and J 7 bases, with 14 bases left between them. The CDR3 is 15 residues long. Looked up from germline, CDR1 is SNHLY and CDR2 is FYNNEI. The CDR3 region is CASSEESGRRQPQHF. The CDR3, as DNA: TGTGCCAGCAGTGAAGAGTCAGGGAGGCGACAGCCCCAGCATTTT.

A note on this clone: The sample holds other DNA sequences that translate to the same CDR3. The rearrangement uses TRBV5-1 and TRBJ2-7; D is unclear. The CDR3 is made up of 14 amino acids. Trimming cost V 0 bases and J 0 bases, with 7 bases left between them. Germline CDR1 is SGHRS and CDR2 is YFSETQ. CDR3 protein: CASSLAGSSYEQYF. DNA of the CDR3: TGCGCCAGCAGCTTGGCTGGCTCCTCCTACGAGCAGTACTTC.

This clone was seen ten or more times. This chain links TRBV10-3 with TRBJ2-7, with 7 bases fitting TRBD1. The CDR3 consists of 17 residues. Germline values: CDR1 ENHRY, CDR2 SYGVKD. Trimming took 2 bases from V and 5 from J; bases not matched to a gene: 15. This chain's CDR3 is CAISEPTPLVGGHEQYF. CDR3 coding DNA: TGTGCCATCAGTGAGCCGACCCCCCTAGTAGGGGGCCACGAGCAGTACTTC.

V gene TRBV19 combines with J gene TRBJ1-2; D not certain. Trimming stripped 5 bases from V and 7 bases from J, with 17 bases between. The CDR3 is 14 residues long. Germline V gene lookup returns CDR1 LNHDA and CDR2 SQIVND (reference sequence). CDR3 protein: CASSLRKDAAGYTF. CDR3 in DNA: TGTGCCAGTAGTCTACGTAAGGACGCTGCTGGCTACACCTTC.

The gene calls are TRBV13 and TRBJ1-1; D may be TRBD1 (6 bases). The germline gives CDR1 PRHDT, CDR2 FYEKMQ (reference sequence). The V gene lost 4 bases and the J gene lost 3 bases, with 12 bases spanning the gap. The CDR3 contains 14 residues. The CDR3 region has the DNA TGTGCCAGCAGCTCAAAATCAGGGGACACTGAAGCTTTCTTT. Amino acid sequence: CASSSKSGDTEAFF.

Note on this clone: The same CDR3 also results from other DNA sequences found in this sample. The chain combines TRBV5-1 with TRBJ2-5, with D tentatively TRBD1 or TRBD2 (6 bases each). The CDR3 has 14 amino acids. The germline V gene encodes CDR1 SGHRS and CDR2 YFSETQ. The V end was cut by 0 bases, the J end by 4 bases, with 10 bases between. CDR3 DNA sequence: TGCGCCAGCAGCTTGGGCAGGGGAGGAGAGACCCAGTACTTC. Protein product: CASSLGRGGETQYF.

A few counts support this clone. For the CDR3, the DNA is TGTGCCTGGAGTGTACAGACTGAAGCTTTCTTT. As protein: CAWSVQTEAFF. This chain uses TRBV30 with TRBJ1-1; the D is unclear. The CDR3 spans 11 residues. Germline-derived CDR1 and CDR2 are GTSNPN and SVGIG (reference sequence). Trimming shortened V by 0 bases and J by 5 bases, and 4 bases separated the two germline ends.

The rearrangement joins TRBV27 to TRBJ1-1; weak D call: TRBD1 (6 bases). Deletions cut 7 bases from V and 2 bases from J, with 23 bases between. CDR3 size: 17 residues. Germline CDR1 and CDR2: MNHEY and SMNVEV (reference sequence). CDR3 nucleotide sequence: TGTGCCAGCAACGGGGGGGGCATGGTGGGTTATAACACTGAAGCTTTCTTT. Translation gives CASNGGGMVGYNTEAFF.

V usage is TRBV19 and J usage is TRBJ2-5, with D possibly matching TRBD1 (5 bases). Trimming pared 1 base from V and 5 bases from J, leaving 11 bases between. CDR3 length: 14 residues. CDR1 and CDR2 from the germline V gene are LNHDA and SQIVND (reference sequence). For the CDR3, the DNA is TGTGCCAGTAGTATAGGTGCATGGGGCGAGACCCAGTACTTC. It codes for CASSIGAWGETQYF.

The chain employs TRBV6-5 and TRBJ1-1; no firm D call. CDR1 is MNHEY and CDR2 is SVGAGI in the germline V gene. V dropped 6 bases and J dropped 6 bases, with 14 bases sitting between them. The CDR3 sequence is 13 residues long. The CDR3 region is CASRNAEWAEAFF. The CDR3, as DNA: TGTGCCAGCAGGAACGCCGAGTGGGCTGAAGCTTTCTTT.

In its sample, this clone was seen many times. This chain links TRBV6-1 with TRBJ2-7, with 7 bases lining up with TRBD1. V was pared by 4 bases and J by 0 bases, with 6 bases of the junction left unmatched. This CDR3 has 15 residues. The germline CDR1 and CDR2 sequences are MNHNS and SASEGT. In nucleotides, the CDR3 is TGTGCCAGCAGTGTGGGACAGTCGAGCTCCTACGAGCAGTACTTC. It is translated as CASSVGQSSSYEQYF.

This clone has just one count. The chain is built from TRBV13 and TRBJ2-1; tentative D call: TRBD2 (7 bases). The CDR3 loop spans 16 amino acids. Looked up from germline, CDR1 is PRHDT and CDR2 is FYEKMQ (reference sequence). Trimming stripped 1 base from V and 4 bases from J, with 14 bases between. The CDR3 bases are TGTGCCAGCAGCTTAGAGGGCGGGGGCGGATACAATGAGCAGTTCTTC. Translated: CASSLEGGGGYNEQFF.

This chain joins TRBV10-3 and TRBJ1-4, with 9 bases that match TRBD1. Germline V gives CDR1 ENHRY, CDR2 SYGVKD. The ends lost 10 bases at V and 6 bases at J; junction bases unmatched: 12. CDR3 length: 15 residues. The DNA for the CDR3 is TGTGCCACCTGGTCGGGGACAGGGAGGGATGAAAAACTGTTTTTT. The encoded protein is CATWSGTGRDEKLFF.